Listed here are 14 T cell receptor beta chains from one sample, sequenced in a study of human T cells and chemical hapten exposure. MiXCR, run by TCRdb on the RACE reads, gives a single entry per CDR3 protein. The sample consists of fewer than 90,000 distinct CDR3 sequences, 6.6% of them appearing once. Time point denoted: patch test 2, 6 weeks after DPC sensitization. Treatment of the sample: therapeutic diphenylcyclopropenone sensitization with weekly scalp DPC. The starting material was whole blood, obtained in connection with sensitization to the hapten diphenylcyclopropenone (DPC). The receptor source for this set is a woman in her 30s with alopecia areata. Some clones in this sample may be carry-over from other donors' samples.

The rearrangement joins TRBV20-1 to TRBJ1-6; the D gene is possibly TRBD1 (6 bases). CDR3 length equals 16 residues. Germline CDR1 reads DFQATT; CDR2 reads SNEGSKA (reference sequence). Trimming removed 5 bases at V and 3 bases at J, with 17 bases between. The CDR3 sequence: CSALTGAGLYNSPLHF. For the CDR3, the DNA is TGCAGTGCTCTCACGGGGGCTGGGCTCTATAATTCACCCCTCCACTTT.

V gene TRBV12-5 combines with J gene TRBJ1-1, with D maybe TRBD1 (6 bases). The CDR3 has 15 residues. Trimming took off 7 bases at V and 1 base at J, with 16 bases between the two ends. The germline gives CDR1 LGHNT, CDR2 FRNRAP. The CDR3 protein is CASAPWGQSNTEAFF. The CDR3 DNA reads TGTGCTAGTGCTCCTTGGGGGCAGTCGAACACTGAAGCTTTCTTT.

This clonotype was picked up a small number of times. V usage is TRBV5-1 and J usage is TRBJ2-3; 9 bases agree with TRBD1. Losses at the gene ends were 7 bases for V and 0 bases for J; bases not matched to a gene: 6. Germline assignment: CDR1 SGHRS and CDR2 YFSETQ. The length of the CDR3 is 15 residues. CDR3 amino acids: CASAWTGASTDTQYF. DNA of the CDR3: TGCGCCAGCGCGTGGACAGGGGCAAGCACAGATACGCAGTATTTT.

The chain is built from TRBV4-2 and TRBJ2-3; D gene ambiguous. CDR1 and CDR2 from the germline V gene are LGHNA and YNFKEQ. V lost 0 bases, J lost 2 bases, and 9 bases lay in between. CDR3 size: 15 residues. The CDR3 DNA reads as TGTGCCAGCAGCCAAGAGCGAGATCCCACAGATACGCAGTATTTT. Encoded protein: CASSQERDPTDTQYF.

This sequence joins TRBV19 and TRBJ1-5; D may be TRBD1 (5 bases). V lost 7 bases to trimming and J lost 2 bases, with 18 bases between them. Germline loops: CDR1 LNHDA, CDR2 SQIVND (reference sequence). This CDR3 region has 16 residues. The CDR3 DNA sequence: TGTGCCAGTACCGTTATGGGGGATGGAGGCAATCAGCCCCAGCATTTT. Translation gives CASTVMGDGGNQPQHF.

This clonotype came up many times. V is TRBV11-1 and J is TRBJ2-1, with D perhaps given as TRBD1 or TRBD2 (5 bases each). The V and J ends lost 5 bases and 2 bases respectively, with 19 bases between them. The CDR3 loop spans 17 amino acids. Germline CDR1 SGHAT, CDR2 FQDESV (reference sequence). The CDR3 nucleotides are TGTGCCAGCAGCCCCTCTCTCGGGGCAGGGCCCTACAATGAGCAGTTCTTC. This encodes CASSPSLGAGPYNEQFF.

Many counts were recorded for this clonotype. CDR3 protein: CAWSVTGDHNQPQHF. CDR3 sequence (DNA): TGTGCCTGGAGCGTAACAGGGGATCACAATCAGCCCCAGCATTTT. The chain couples TRBV30 to TRBJ1-5, with 7 positions matching TRBD1. CDR1 is GTSNPN and CDR2 is SVGIG in the germline V gene (reference sequence). The CDR3 extends over 15 amino acids. Unmatched junction bases numbered 8, after V lost 3 bases and J lost 3 bases.

This clonotype has ten or more counts. The genes are TRBV30 and TRBJ1-1, with 7 bases identical to TRBD1. With V trimmed by 5 bases and J by 1 base, 4 bases remained unmatched. Germline V gene data show CDR1 as GTSNPN and CDR2 as SVGIG (reference sequence). The CDR3 is 13 amino acids. The CDR3: CAWDRAENTEAFF. In DNA, the CDR3 is TGTGCCTGGGACAGGGCCGAGAACACTGAAGCTTTCTTT. The variable domain in full, with the rest retrieved from reference TRBV30 and TRBJ1-1, is SQTIHQWPATLVQPVGSPLSLECTVEGTSNPNLYWYRQAAGRGLQLLFYSVGIGQISSEVPQNLSASRPQDRQFILSSKKLLLSDSGFYLCAWDRAENTEAFFGQGTRLTVV.

The chain carries TRBV5-1 and TRBJ1-3; D perhaps matches TRBD1 (5 bases). Germline assignment: CDR1 SGHRS and CDR2 YFSETQ. The CDR3 length is 14 residues. The V end was cut by 4 bases, the J end by 1 base, with 9 bases between. CDR3 nucleotides: TGCGCCAGCAGCGCGGGGGAGTCTGGAAACACCATATATTTT. This encodes CASSAGESGNTIYF.

The count of this clonotype is one. A much larger clone is a single base away; this may be a read error. This chain uses TRBV6-5 with TRBJ1-1; no definite D call. Germline CDR1 is MNHEY and CDR2 is SVGAGI. The CDR3 is 15 residues long. Trimming left V 8 bases short and J 2 bases short, with 18 bases between. The CDR3 nucleotides are TGTGCCAGCTCTAGGCGGAGGAAGACCAACACTGAAGCTTTCTTT. Translation gives CASSRRRKTNTEAFF.

This clonotype was seen more than once but under ten times. This chain joins TRBV29-1 and TRBJ1-3; no reliable D call. The germline V gene has CDR1 SQVTM and CDR2 ANQGSEA. This CDR3 region has 14 residues. V was trimmed by 4 bases and J by 0 bases, leaving 10 bases between them. The CDR3 DNA follows: TGCAGCGTTGGTTCGGTGAGCTCTGGAAACACCATATATTTT. Its protein product is CSVGSVSSGNTIYF.

This clonotype was recorded at least ten times. The V gene is TRBV3-1, the J gene TRBJ2-7, with 8 nucleotides matching TRBD1. V gave up 4 bases and J gave up 5 bases; unmatched junction bases: 7. Germline V CDR1 and CDR2: LGHDT, YNNKEL (reference sequence). This CDR3 comprises 14 residues. CDR3 nucleotides: TGTGCCAGCAGCCCGGACAGGGTGAGAAACGAGCAGTACTTC. It is translated as CASSPDRVRNEQYF.

With regard to this clonotype: This may stem from a read error, because a much larger clone lies one nucleotide away. The chain is built from TRBV7-2 and TRBJ1-1; D unclear. Germline-derived CDR1 and CDR2 are SGHTA and FQGNSA. The CDR3 spans 15 residues. The V end lost 0 bases, the J end lost 4 bases, and 12 bases lay between the germline ends. In DNA form, the CDR3 reads TGTGCCAGCAGCTTAGCTGGGGTCGGGAGCACTGAAGCTTTCTTT. It specifies CASSLAGVGSTEAFF.

This clonotype came up many times. This chain uses TRBV14 with TRBJ2-3, with TRBD2 identical over 8 bases. The CDR3 consists of 17 residues. CDR1 is SGHDN and CDR2 is FVKESK in the germline V gene. After removal of 2 bases from V and 2 bases from J, the junction contained 9 bases not matched to a gene. The CDR3 DNA sequence: TGTGCCAGCAGCCAAAGAGCACTAGCGGTGATCACAGATACGCAGTATTTT. Its protein product is CASSQRALAVITDTQYF.